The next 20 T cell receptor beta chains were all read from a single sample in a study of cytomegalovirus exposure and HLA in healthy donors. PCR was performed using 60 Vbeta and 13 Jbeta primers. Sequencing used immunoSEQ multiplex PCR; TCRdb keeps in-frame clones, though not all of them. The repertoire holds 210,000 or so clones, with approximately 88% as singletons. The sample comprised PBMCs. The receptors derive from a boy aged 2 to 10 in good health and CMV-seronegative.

CDR3 sequence: CASSQGGARTDTQYF. CDR3 nucleotides: TGTGCCAGCAGCCAAGGGGGGGCGCGGACAGATACGCAGTATTTT. The chain couples TRBV11-1 to TRBJ2-3, with a tentative D call TRBD2 (7 bases). CDR1 and CDR2 from the germline V gene are SGHAT and FQDESV (reference sequence). The CDR3 covers 15 residues. Trimming left V 5 bases short and J 3 bases short, with 15 bases between.

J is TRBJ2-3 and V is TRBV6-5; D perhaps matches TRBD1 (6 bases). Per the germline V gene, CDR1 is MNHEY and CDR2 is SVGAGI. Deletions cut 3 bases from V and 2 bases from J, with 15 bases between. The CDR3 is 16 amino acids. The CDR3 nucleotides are TGTGCCAGCAGTTATTCGGGACACGCACCCACAGATACGCAGTATTTT. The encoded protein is CASSYSGHAPTDTQYF.

The CDR3 DNA follows: TGTGCCAGCAGTTGGCCGGGACAGGCTTCACCCCTCCACTTT. Protein: CASSWPGQASPLHF. J is TRBJ1-6 and V is TRBV27, with 8 nucleotides matching TRBD1. The CDR3 has 14 residues. Germline CDR1 is MNHEY and CDR2 is SMNVEV (reference sequence). J was trimmed by 9 bases and V by 4 bases; bases with no gene match: 5.

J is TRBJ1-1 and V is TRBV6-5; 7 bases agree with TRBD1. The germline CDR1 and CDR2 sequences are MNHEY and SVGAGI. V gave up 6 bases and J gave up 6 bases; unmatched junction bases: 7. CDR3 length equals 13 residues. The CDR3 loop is CASRGWQGAEAFF. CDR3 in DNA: TGTGCCAGCAGGGGTTGGCAGGGGGCTGAAGCTTTCTTT.

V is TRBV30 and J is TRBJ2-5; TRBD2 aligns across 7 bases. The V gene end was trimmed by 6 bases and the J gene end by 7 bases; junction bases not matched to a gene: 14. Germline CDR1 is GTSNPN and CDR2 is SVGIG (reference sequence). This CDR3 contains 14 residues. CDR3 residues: CACQIGASGGTQYF. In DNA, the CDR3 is TGTGCCTGCCAAATAGGGGCATCGGGAGGGACCCAGTACTTC. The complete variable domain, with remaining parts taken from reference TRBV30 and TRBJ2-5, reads SQTIHQWPATLVQPVGSPLSLECTVEGTSNPNLYWYRQAAGRGLQLLFYSVGIGQISSEVPQNLSASRPQDRQFILSSKKLLLSDSGFYLCACQIGASGGTQYFGPGTRLLVL.

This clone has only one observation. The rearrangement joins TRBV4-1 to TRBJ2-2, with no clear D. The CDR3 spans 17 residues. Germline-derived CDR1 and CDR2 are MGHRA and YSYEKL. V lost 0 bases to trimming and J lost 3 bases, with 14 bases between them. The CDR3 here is CASSQDLGLEDTGELFF. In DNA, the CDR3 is TGCGCCAGCAGCCAAGATCTCGGCCTAGAGGACACCGGGGAGCTGTTTTTT.

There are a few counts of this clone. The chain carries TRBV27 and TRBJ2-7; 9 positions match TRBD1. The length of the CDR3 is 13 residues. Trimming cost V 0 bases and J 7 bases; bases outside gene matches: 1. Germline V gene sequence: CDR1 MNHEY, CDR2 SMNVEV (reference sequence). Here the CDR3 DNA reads TGTGCCAGCAGTTTATCTGGACAGGGGGAGCAGTACTTC. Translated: CASSLSGQGEQYF.

The CDR3 loop reads CASSLAWTSGGQYF. As DNA, the CDR3 is TGTGCCAGCAGCTTAGCCTGGACTTCGGGCGGGCAGTACTTC. The chain uses TRBV7-4 and TRBJ2-5, with D tentatively TRBD2 (5 bases). The CDR3 runs to 14 residues. The germline gives CDR1 SGHVT, CDR2 SQSDAQ. The V gene lost 0 bases and the J gene lost 11 bases, with 16 bases spanning the gap.

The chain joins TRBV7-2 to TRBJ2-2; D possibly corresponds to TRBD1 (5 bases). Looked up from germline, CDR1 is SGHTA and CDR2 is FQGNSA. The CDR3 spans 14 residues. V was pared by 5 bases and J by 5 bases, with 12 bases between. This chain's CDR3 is CASSPVAGTGELFF. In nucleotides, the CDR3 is TGTGCCAGCAGCCCTGTTGCAGGGACCGGGGAGCTGTTTTTT.

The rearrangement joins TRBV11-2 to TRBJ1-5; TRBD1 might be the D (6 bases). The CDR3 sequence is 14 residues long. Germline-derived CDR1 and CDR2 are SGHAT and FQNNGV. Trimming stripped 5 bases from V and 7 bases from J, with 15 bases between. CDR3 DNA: TGTGCCAGCAGCCCAAGCAACAGGGCCCAGCCCCAGCATTTT. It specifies CASSPSNRAQPQHF. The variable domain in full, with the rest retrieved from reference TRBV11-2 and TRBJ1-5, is EAGVAQSPRYKIIEKRQSVAFWCNPISGHATLYWYQQILGQGPKLLIQFQNNGVVDDSQLPKDRFSAERLKGVDSTLKIQPAKLEDSAVYLCASSPSNRAQPQHFGDGTRLSIL.

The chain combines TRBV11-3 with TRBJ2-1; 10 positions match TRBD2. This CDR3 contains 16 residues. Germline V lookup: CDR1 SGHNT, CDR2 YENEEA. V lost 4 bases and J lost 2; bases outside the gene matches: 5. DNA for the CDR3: TGTGCCAGCAGCTCAAGGAGCGGGGGGGCCTACAATGAGCAGTTCTTC. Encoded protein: CASSSRSGGAYNEQFF.

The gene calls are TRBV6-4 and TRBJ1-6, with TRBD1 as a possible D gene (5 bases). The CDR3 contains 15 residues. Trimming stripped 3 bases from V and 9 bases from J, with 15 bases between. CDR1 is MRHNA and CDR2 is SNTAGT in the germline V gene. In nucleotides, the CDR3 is TGTGCCAGCAGTGAAGACGCAGGGAGGGGTTCACCCCTCCACTTT. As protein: CASSEDAGRGSPLHF.

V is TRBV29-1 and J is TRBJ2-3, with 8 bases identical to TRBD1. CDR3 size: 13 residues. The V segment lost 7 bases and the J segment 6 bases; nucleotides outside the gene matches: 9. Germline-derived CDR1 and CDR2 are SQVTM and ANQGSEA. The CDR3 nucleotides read TGCAGCGCCAGACAGGGGTCAGGCGATACGCAGTATTTT. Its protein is CSARQGSGDTQYF.

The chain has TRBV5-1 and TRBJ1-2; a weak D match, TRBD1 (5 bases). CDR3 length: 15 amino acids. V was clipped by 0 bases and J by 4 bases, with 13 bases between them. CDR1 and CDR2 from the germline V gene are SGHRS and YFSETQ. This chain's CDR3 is CASSLDFGASYGYTF. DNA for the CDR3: TGCGCCAGCAGCTTGGATTTTGGGGCTTCCTATGGCTACACCTTC.

The CDR3 DNA is TGTGCCAGCAGCAAGAGGGGACTAGCGGGGGTGTTTGCCGGGGAGCTGTTTTTT. Translating gives CASSKRGLAGVFAGELFF. V gene TRBV21-1 combines with J gene TRBJ2-2; the table's TRBD2 call for D was not verified on the DNA. TRBV21-1 is an annotated pseudogene. CDR3 size: 18 residues.

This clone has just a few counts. Here the CDR3 reads CAWSMTESEAFF. The CDR3 nucleotides are TGTGCCTGGAGTATGACAGAGTCCGAAGCTTTCTTT. The genes are TRBV30 and TRBJ1-1, with D possibly matching TRBD1 (5 bases). Looked up from germline, CDR1 is GTSNPN and CDR2 is SVGIG (reference sequence). Between the trimmed V and J ends, which lost 2 bases and 8 bases, there was a span of 12 bases. The CDR3 length is 12 residues.

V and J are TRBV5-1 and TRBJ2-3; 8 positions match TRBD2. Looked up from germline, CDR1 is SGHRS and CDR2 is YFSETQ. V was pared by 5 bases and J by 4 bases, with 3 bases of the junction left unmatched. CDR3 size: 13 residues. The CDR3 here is CASRASGPDTQYF. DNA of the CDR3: TGCGCCAGCAGGGCTAGCGGGCCAGATACGCAGTATTTT.

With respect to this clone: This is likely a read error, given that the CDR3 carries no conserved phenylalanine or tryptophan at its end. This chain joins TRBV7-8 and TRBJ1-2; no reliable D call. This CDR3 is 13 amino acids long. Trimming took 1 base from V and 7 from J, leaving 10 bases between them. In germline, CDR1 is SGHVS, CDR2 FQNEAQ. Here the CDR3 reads CASSLGGLSGYTS. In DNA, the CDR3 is TGTGCCAGCAGCTTAGGCGGATTAAGTGGCTACACCTCC.

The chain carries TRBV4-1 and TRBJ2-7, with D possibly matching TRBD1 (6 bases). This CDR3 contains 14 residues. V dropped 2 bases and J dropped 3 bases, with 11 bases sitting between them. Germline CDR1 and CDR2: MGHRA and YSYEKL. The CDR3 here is CASSQRTDSYEQYF. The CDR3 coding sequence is TGCGCCAGCAGCCAACGTACGGACAGCTACGAGCAGTACTTC.

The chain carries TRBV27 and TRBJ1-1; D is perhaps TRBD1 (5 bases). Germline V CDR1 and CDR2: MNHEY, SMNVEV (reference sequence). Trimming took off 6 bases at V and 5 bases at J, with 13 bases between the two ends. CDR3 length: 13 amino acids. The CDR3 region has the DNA TGTGCCAGCAGGCCACCTGGGGGGACTGAAGCTTTCTTT. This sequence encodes CASRPPGGTEAFF.